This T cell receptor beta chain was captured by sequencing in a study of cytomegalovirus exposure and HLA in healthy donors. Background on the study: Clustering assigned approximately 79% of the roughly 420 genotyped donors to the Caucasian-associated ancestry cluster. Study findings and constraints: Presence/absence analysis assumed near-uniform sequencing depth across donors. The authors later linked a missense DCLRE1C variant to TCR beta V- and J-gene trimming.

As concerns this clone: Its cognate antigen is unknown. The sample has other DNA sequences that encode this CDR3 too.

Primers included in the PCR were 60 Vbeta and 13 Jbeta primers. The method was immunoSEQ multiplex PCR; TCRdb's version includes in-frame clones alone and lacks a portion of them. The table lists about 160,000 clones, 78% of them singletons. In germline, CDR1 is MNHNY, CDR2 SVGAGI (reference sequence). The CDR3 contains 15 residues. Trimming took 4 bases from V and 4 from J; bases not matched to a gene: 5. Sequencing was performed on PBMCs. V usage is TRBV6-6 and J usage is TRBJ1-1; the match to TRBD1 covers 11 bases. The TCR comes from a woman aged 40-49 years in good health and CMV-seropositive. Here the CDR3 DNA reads TGTGCCAGCAGTTGGACCGGGACAGGGGGCACTGAAGCTTTCTTT. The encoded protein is CASSWTGTGGTEAFF.